This T cell receptor beta chain was obtained from a study of T cell responses to AZD1222 COVID-19 vaccine. CDR1 is MDHEN, CDR2 SYDVKM, per germline. The junction had 10 bases not matched to a gene; V was cut back by 8 bases and J by 4 bases. The CDR3 runs to 14 residues. Produced via immunoSEQ multiplex PCR; TCRdb's table is partial and in-frame only. The table shows 95,000 to 130,000 clones, with 85% to 95% occurring only once. Sample: peripheral blood, taken 28 days after the second AZD1222 dose. The source is an adult who received the AZD1222 COVID-19 vaccine. This sequence joins TRBV28 and TRBJ1-2; TRBD1 aligns across 7 bases. For the CDR3, the DNA is TGTGCCAGCCGCATCCGACAGGGAATCTATGGCTACACCTTC. Protein: CASRIRQGIYGYTF.